This is a list of T cell receptor beta chains from one sample in a study of blood T cell repertoires in COVID-19. Repertoires were generated with immunoSEQ multiplex PCR, while TCRdb's copy carries only in-frame clones and drops some. The data contain 150,000 to 250,000 clones, more than 65% of them singletons. The sequenced sample consisted of PBMCs or T cells enriched from blood (not recorded which). The receptors were sampled from a man aged 40-49 years who had recovered from COVID-19. Each CDR3 is given without its conserved first and last residue. The order of the fields is J gene, V gene, CDR3 protein.

TRBJ1-6 | TRBV19 | ASSGSLQGQSSYNSPLH
TRBJ1-1 | TRBV6-1 | ASSEVKGGNTEAF
TRBJ1-2 | TRBV5-4 | ASSLAARGYGYT
TRBJ2-7 | TRBV12-3/TRBV12-4 | ASSFGGEQY
TRBJ1-5 | TRBV7-6 | ASSSVQRGQPQH
TRBJ1-1 | TRBV4-1 | ASSQGLRREAF
TRBJ1-1 | TRBV5-1 | ASSLVVAGWSPNTEAF
TRBJ1-2 | TRBV6-5 | ASSYRGGYGYT
TRBJ2-3 | TRBV2 | ASSVVVSDTQY
TRBJ2-1 | TRBV12-3/TRBV12-4 | ASSLSRRGEQF
TRBJ2-7 | TRBV5-1 | ASSLADFLSYEQY
TRBJ2-7 | TRBV7-8 | ASSSPGTGVPSEQY
TRBJ1-1 | TRBV30 | AWRRFAGGPTWAF
TRBJ2-7 | TRBV28 | ASSFARGQGMAEQY
TRBJ2-3 | TRBV9 | ASSTKTGGTDTQY
TRBJ1-5 | TRBV4-2 | ASSQDRGGQPQH
TRBJ1-2 | TRBV18 | ASSPLRGLMGYGYT
TRBJ1-5 | TRBV12-3/TRBV12-4 | ASSRQGAEPQH
TRBJ1-3 | TRBV10-3 | AISESQGAGGNTIY
TRBJ1-2 | TRBV9 | ASSGIRTPTGDHGYT
TRBJ2-1 | TRBV20-1 | SASSWVGHEQF
TRBJ1-3 | TRBV11-2 | ASRIAPRRVNSGNTIY
TRBJ1-1 | TRBV4-1 | ASSQGERGRNTEAF
TRBJ2-7 | TRBV7-2 | ASSDRYSYEQY
TRBJ1-3 | TRBV28 | ASNRGVNTIY
TRBJ2-2 | TRBV3-1/TRBV3-2 | ASSQDRGGLRTGELF
TRBJ1-4 | TRBV7-2 | ASSLGVLVFSEKLF
TRBJ1-1 | TRBV30 | AWKSSRERAF
TRBJ1-1 | TRBV7-9 | ASSLFGIEAF
TRBJ1-6 | TRBV6-5 | ASLTGQGNSPLH
TRBJ1-2 | TRBV3-1/TRBV3-2 | ASSQAGNGGTFYGYT
TRBJ1-1 | TRBV19 | ASSARRQGASTEAF
TRBJ2-7 | TRBV3-1/TRBV3-2 | ASSYVRDRGHEQY
TRBJ2-1 | TRBV7-2 | ASSSGGSGGWTQF
TRBJ1-2 | TRBV4-2 | ASSQEVRVDYGGYT
TRBJ2-3 | TRBV5-4 | ASSLMGRDDTQY
TRBJ2-5 | TRBV13 | ASSPRGSGSETQY
TRBJ1-5 | TRBV4-1 | ASSQSYLGQVPSNQPQH
TRBJ1-1 | TRBV30 | AWSVAVAAEAF
TRBJ1-5 | TRBV19 | ASSGQGLPPQH
TRBJ1-2 | TRBV5-1 | ASSLAGATNYGYT
TRBJ1-1 | TRBV28 | ASSFHRGLVGNTEAF
TRBJ1-5 | TRBV24-1 | ATSGPGGQPQH
TRBJ1-1 | TRBV5-1 | ASSLVGGALNTEAF
TRBJ2-1 | TRBV6-4 | ASSVLQGNQQF
TRBJ2-3 | TRBV7-2 | ASSLVAGGADTQY
TRBJ2-1 | TRBV9 | ASSVVARGGYNEQF
TRBJ1-2 | TRBV3-1/TRBV3-2 | ASSPGSEEGYT
TRBJ2-1 | TRBV7-8 | ASSLATVSYNEQF
TRBJ2-7 | TRBV29-1 | SVVTSSYEQY
TRBJ1-1 | TRBV9 | ASSPQVRYTEAF
TRBJ2-7 | TRBV24-1 | ATSDPGQGTHEQY
TRBJ1-1 | TRBV2 | ASSEWGEGTEAF
TRBJ2-7 | TRBV6-6 | ASSSQRTALFYEQY
TRBJ2-2 | TRBV4-1 | ASSQGTANTGELF
TRBJ1-5 | TRBV18 | ASSAAGLDVNQPQH
TRBJ2-5 | TRBV6-2/TRBV6-3 | ASSSGLAWETQY
TRBJ1-1 | TRBV2 | ASIIARLNTEAF
TRBJ1-4 | TRBV28 | ASSFRYNEKLF